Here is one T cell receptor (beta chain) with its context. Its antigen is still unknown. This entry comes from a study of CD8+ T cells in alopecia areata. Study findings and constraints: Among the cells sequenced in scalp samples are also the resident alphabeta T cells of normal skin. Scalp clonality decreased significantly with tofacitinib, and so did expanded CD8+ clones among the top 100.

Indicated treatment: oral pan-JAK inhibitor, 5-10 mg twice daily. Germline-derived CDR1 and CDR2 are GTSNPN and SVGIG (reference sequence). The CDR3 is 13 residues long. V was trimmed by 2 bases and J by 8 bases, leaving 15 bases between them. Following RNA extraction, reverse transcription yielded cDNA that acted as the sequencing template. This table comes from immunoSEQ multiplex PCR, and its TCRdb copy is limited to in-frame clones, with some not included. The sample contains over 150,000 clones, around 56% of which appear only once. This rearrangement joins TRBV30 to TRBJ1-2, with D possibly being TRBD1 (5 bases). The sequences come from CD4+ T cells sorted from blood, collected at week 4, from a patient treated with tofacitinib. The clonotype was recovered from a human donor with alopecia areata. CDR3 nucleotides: TGTGCCTGGAGTCACCGAGGGGCAGACGGCTACACCTTC. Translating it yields CAWSHRGADGYTF.